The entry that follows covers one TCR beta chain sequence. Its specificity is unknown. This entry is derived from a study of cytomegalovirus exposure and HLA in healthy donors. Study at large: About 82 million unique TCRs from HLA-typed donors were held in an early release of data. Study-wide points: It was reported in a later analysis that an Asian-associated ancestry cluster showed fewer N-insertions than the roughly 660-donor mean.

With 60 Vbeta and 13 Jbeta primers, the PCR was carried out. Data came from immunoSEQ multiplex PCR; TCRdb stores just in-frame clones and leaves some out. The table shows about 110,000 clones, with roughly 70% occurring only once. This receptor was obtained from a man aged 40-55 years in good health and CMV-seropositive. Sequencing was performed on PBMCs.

Written as DNA, the CDR3 is TGCAGCCAAGCGGGAGCCGGCGATGAGCAGTTCTTC. It is translated as CSQAGAGDEQFF. The chain is built from TRBV29-1 and TRBJ2-1, with 8 bases that match TRBD2. CDR3 length equals 12 residues. Germline trimming cut 8 bases from V and 8 bases from J; bases unmatched to any gene: 8. Looked up from germline, CDR1 is SQVTM and CDR2 is ANQGSEA.